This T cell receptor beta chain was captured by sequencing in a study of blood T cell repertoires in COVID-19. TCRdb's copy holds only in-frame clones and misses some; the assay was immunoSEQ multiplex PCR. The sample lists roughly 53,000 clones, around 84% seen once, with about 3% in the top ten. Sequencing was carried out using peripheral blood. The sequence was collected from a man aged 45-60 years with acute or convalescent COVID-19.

This CDR3 is CASSQDASSNQPQHF. CDR3 DNA: TGTGCCAGCAGCCAAGATGCCAGTAGCAATCAGCCCCAGCATTTT. The genes are TRBV3-1 (or the pseudogene TRBV3-2) and TRBJ1-5; no definite D call. The germline gives CDR1 LGHDT, CDR2 YNNKEL (reference sequence). V dropped 0 bases and J dropped 0 bases, with 6 bases sitting between them. This CDR3 is built from 15 residues.